This record concerns one T cell receptor beta chain sequence. Lacking the conserved final phenylalanine or tryptophan, this CDR3 likely reflects a read error. Constant-region reverse primers amplified full-length variable regions, followed by semi-nested Nested Universal Primer A PCR. MiXCR was run by TCRdb on the 5' RACE reads, yielding one entry per CDR3 protein. The sample lists roughly 52,000 distinct CDR3 sequences; approximately 17% were seen once. The CDR3 loop spans 14 amino acids. The V gene's germline CDR1 is SQVTM and CDR2 ANQGSEA. The rearrangement uses TRBV29-1 and TRBJ1-4, with D uncertain. The source material was naive CD4+ T cells sorted from blood. Subset described: naive CD4+ T cells, CD4+CD45RA+CD25-. This receptor was identified in a female donor with breast cancer. CDR3 bases: TGCAGTGCGGCGGGGTTCGCAACTAATGAAAAACTGTTTCTT. Translated, it gives CSAAGFATNEKLFL.